This T cell receptor (beta chain) derives from a study of shared clonotypes between healthy human individuals. Concerning this clone: What it recognizes is unknown.

Under the authors' procedure: Filtering differed for immunoSEQ, which gave only junction sequences without quality scores. Produced via immunoSEQ multiplex PCR; TCRdb's table is partial and in-frame only. V, J and clone size are taken as reported in that table, and D and trimming were inferred from the DNA itself. This sample has millions of clones, with about 92% found just once. Points from the study as a whole: Only blood was sampled, and tissue TCR repertoires likely differ from blood ones. The study found approximately 5% of naive CD4 clonotypes shared across four donors.

The sequenced material came from naive CD4+ T cells from PBMCs. Documented subset: CD45RA+ positively selected. This sequence was found in a man aged 18 to 29 in good health. Some clones in this sample may be carry-over from other donors' samples.

The CDR3 spells CASSQEPVRGKNTEAFF. As DNA, the CDR3 is TGTGCCAGCAGCCAAGAACCGGTCAGGGGCAAGAACACTGAAGCTTTCTTT. The chain combines TRBV4-2 with TRBJ1-1; tentatively, D is TRBD1 (6 bases). Per the germline V gene, CDR1 is LGHNA and CDR2 is YNFKEQ. The CDR3 covers 17 residues. V was cut by 0 bases and J by 1 base, with 15 bases left in between.